These 8 T cell receptor beta chains came from one sample sequenced in a study of long-term antiretroviral therapy in people with HIV. The immunoSEQ assay was v3.0, run at survey level. Clones were sequenced by immunoSEQ multiplex PCR, and TCRdb holds only the in-frame ones, with some missing. The table has just over 35,000 clones, around 94% seen once; the top ten hold around 3.3%. Sequencing was performed on unsorted PBMCs, taken 4.1 years after starting antiretroviral therapy. Receptors originate from a woman aged 45-60 years with HIV.

The chain links TRBV29-1 to TRBJ1-1; no clear D gene. Trimming pared 4 bases from V and 1 base from J, leaving 10 bases between. The CDR3 sequence is 13 residues long. Germline assignment: CDR1 SQVTM and CDR2 ANQGSEA. The CDR3 DNA follows: TGCAGCGTTGTGGCCTTAGGGAACACTGAAGCTTTCTTT. The encoded protein is CSVVALGNTEAFF.

The J gene is TRBJ1-1, the V gene TRBV19; no clear D gene. CDR3 size: 14 residues. V lost 5 bases and J lost 4, with 14 bases in between. Germline CDR1 is LNHDA and CDR2 is SQIVND (reference sequence). The CDR3 loop reads CASSLQPWGTEAFF. The CDR3 bases are TGTGCCAGTAGTCTACAACCTTGGGGCACTGAAGCTTTCTTT.

This rearrangement joins TRBV5-4 to TRBJ1-3, with D perhaps matching TRBD1 (5 bases). V dropped 4 bases and J dropped 4 bases, with 12 bases sitting between them. The CDR3 extends over 14 amino acids. The germline CDR1 and CDR2 sequences are SGHNT and YYREEE (reference sequence). The CDR3 DNA follows: TGTGCCAGCAGCCCGCAAGGGGCCGGAAACACCATATATTTT. Protein product: CASSPQGAGNTIYF.

This chain joins TRBV19 and TRBJ2-2, with 10 nucleotides matching TRBD1. The CDR3 has 14 residues. CDR1 and CDR2 from the germline V gene are LNHDA and SQIVND (reference sequence). V lost 6 bases and J lost 3; bases outside the gene matches: 1. The CDR3 spells CASRGTGDTGELFF. CDR3 bases: TGTGCCAGTAGGGGGACAGGGGACACCGGGGAGCTGTTTTTT.

The rearrangement links TRBV19 to TRBJ2-1, with D hard to call. Germline-derived CDR1 and CDR2 are LNHDA and SQIVND (reference sequence). With 3 bases removed from V and 6 bases from J, the gap between germline ends came to 9 bases. CDR3 length: 13 amino acids. The DNA of the CDR3 is TGTGCCAGTAGTATCGGCAGACTCAATGAGCAGTTCTTC. Its protein is CASSIGRLNEQFF. The entire variable domain, with the rest obtained from reference TRBV19 and TRBJ2-1, is as follows: DGGITQSPKYLFRKEGQNVTLSCEQNLNHDAMYWYRQDPGQGLRLIYYSQIVNDFQKGDIAEGYSVSREKKESFPLTVTSAQKNPTAFYLCASSIGRLNEQFFGPGTRLTVL.

This chain connects TRBV7-3 to TRBJ2-1; maybe TRBD1 (6 bases). Trimming stripped 4 bases from V and 6 bases from J, with 10 bases between. Per the germline V gene, CDR1 is SGHTA and CDR2 is FQGTGA. The CDR3 totals 13 residues. CDR3 in DNA: TGTGCCAGCAGCTCTGGCAGGGGCAATGAGCAGTTCTTC. It is translated as CASSSGRGNEQFF.

V gene TRBV5-4 combines with J gene TRBJ1-5, with 7 bases aligning to TRBD1. V dropped 0 bases and J dropped 2; count of bases not matched to a gene: 2. Germline-derived CDR1 and CDR2 are SGHNT and YYREEE (reference sequence). This CDR3 contains 15 residues. The CDR3 protein is CASSLGGTGNQPQHF. CDR3 bases: TGTGCCAGCAGCTTGGGCGGGACAGGCAATCAGCCCCAGCATTTT.

The table lists this clone with a count of one. The J gene is TRBJ2-5, the V gene TRBV11-2; D remains unclear. V was trimmed by 2 bases and J by 1 base, leaving 8 bases between them. The germline gives CDR1 SGHAT, CDR2 FQNNGV. This CDR3 comprises 14 residues. The CDR3 coding sequence is TGTGCCAGCAGCTTAATTTCGGCCCAAGAGACCCAGTACTTC. Its protein is CASSLISAQETQYF. The whole variable domain, filled in from reference TRBV11-2 and TRBJ2-5, reads EAGVAQSPRYKIIEKRQSVAFWCNPISGHATLYWYQQILGQGPKLLIQFQNNGVVDDSQLPKDRFSAERLKGVDSTLKIQPAKLEDSAVYLCASSLISAQETQYFGPGTRLLVL.